This T cell receptor (beta chain) was captured in a study of Ad26.COV2.S vaccination and SARS-CoV-2 variants. Whole-study context: The study gave Ad26.COV2.S intramuscularly, once or twice 56 days apart. Study-wide results and caveats: Spike-specific CD8+ and CD4+ T cell responses reportedly showed substantial breadth after vaccination.

Germline-derived CDR1 and CDR2 are MGHDK and SYGVNS. This CDR3 contains 15 residues. V was pared by 0 bases and J by 1 base, with 2 bases of the junction left unmatched. The treatment here: 19 received Ad26.COV2.S at low or high dose, single or two shots; about 5 received placebo; per-sample allocation not given. Material that was analyzed had been drawn on day 63 after the first vaccine or placebo injection. Wuhan-strain spike was delivered by a replication-incompetent Ad26 vector. Assay used: immunoSEQ multiplex PCR; TCRdb lists only in-frame clones, some missing. The data hold hundreds of thousands of clones, with approximately 88% observed a single time. Worth noting for this clone: Its antigen remains unidentified.

The gene calls are TRBV25-1 and TRBJ1-1; 7 positions match TRBD1. Material: peripheral blood, obtained in a trial of Ad26.COV2.S vaccine versus placebo. The receptor was isolated from a person between 18 and 65 years old who received the Ad26.COV2.S COVID-19 vaccine or a placebo. The CDR3 bases are TGTGCCAGCAGTGAATATTACAGGGGGAACACTGAAGCTTTCTTT. Protein: CASSEYYRGNTEAFF.